Each of the 30 T cell receptor beta chains below was sequenced from the same sample in a study of tumor-infiltrating lymphocytes in primary liver carcinoma. From around 500 ng of total RNA, TCR beta-specific cDNA was reverse-transcribed using a constant-region primer. Three rounds of nested multiplex PCR with slightly modified ARM-PCR produced TCR beta libraries. TRBV1-TRBV30 forward primers paired with a C-beta reverse primer drove the first two PCR rounds, 10 cycles each. Via MiXCR, TCRdb re-called the multiplex PCR reads, giving one row per CDR3 protein. The sample shows approximately 340,000 distinct CDR3 sequences, about two thirds of them seen only once. Unsorted whole blood supplied the RNA, and germline DNA was extracted too. The sequenced sample was peripheral blood. These receptor sequences come from a man aged 35 to 55 with primary liver carcinoma and hepatitis B virus infection.

This clonotype was detected once. The junction departs from the called germline gene at one end, perhaps through a read error. This chain connects TRBV11-2 to TRBJ2-5; possibly TRBD2 for D (6 bases). The CDR3 has 13 amino acids. Germline V gene data show CDR1 as SGHAT and CDR2 as FQNNGV. The chain's CDR3 is CTSSLESGSTQYF. CDR3 in DNA: TGTACCAGCAGCTTAGAGTCCGGGAGCACCCAGTACTTC.

This clonotype has a count of ten or more. The gene calls are TRBV6-1 and TRBJ2-7, with D possibly being TRBD1 (5 bases). Germline assignment: CDR1 MNHNS and CDR2 SASEGT. The V end was cut by 3 bases, the J end by 9 bases, with 15 bases between. The CDR3 length is 13 residues. The CDR3 loop reads CASSDRGQGGQYF. In DNA form, the CDR3 reads TGTGCCAGCAGTGATAGAGGTCAGGGTGGGCAGTACTTC.

J is TRBJ2-7 and V is TRBV20-1; 8 bases align to TRBD2. Germline V lookup: CDR1 DFQATT, CDR2 SNEGSKA (reference sequence). The CDR3 runs to 13 residues. The V segment lost 7 bases and the J segment 5 bases; nucleotides outside the gene matches: 10. The CDR3 bases are TGCAGTGTTACCGGGACTAGGGCTGACGAGCAGTACTTC. Its translation is CSVTGTRADEQYF.

A remark on this clonotype: In this CDR3 the conserved last residue, phenylalanine or tryptophan, is missing, so a read error is likely. This chain joins TRBV11-2 and TRBJ1-6; D is perhaps TRBD1 (6 bases). Germline V gene sequence: CDR1 SGHAT, CDR2 FQNNGV. The CDR3 length is 16 residues. The CDR3 coding sequence is TGTGCGAGCAGCTTATCCCCTGGGGGCCATAATTCACCCCTCCACTAT. Protein: CASSLSPGGHNSPLHY.

The chain joins TRBV4-1 to TRBJ2-1; unclear D gene. Looked up from germline, CDR1 is MGHRA and CDR2 is YSYEKL. The CDR3 is made up of 15 amino acids. The CDR3 region has the DNA TGCGCGAACAGCCAAGTGTTGCGCTCCTACAATGAGCAGTTCTTC. It codes for CANSQVLRSYNEQFF.

This clonotype was seen a single time. The J gene is TRBJ2-1, the V gene TRBV28; no clear D. In germline, CDR1 is MDHEN, CDR2 SYDVKM. There are 11 residues in the CDR3. V was shortened by 4 bases and J by 9 bases, with 7 bases between the two germline ends. The CDR3 coding sequence is TGTGCCAGCAGTTCAGTACTTGAGCAGTTCTTC. This gives the protein CASSSVLEQFF.

Notes on this clonotype: A single base separates this from a much larger clone, so it may be a read error. The chain employs TRBV11-2 and TRBJ1-5; no clear D. CDR1 SGHAT and CDR2 FQNNGV come from the germline V gene. This CDR3 spans 16 amino acids. V was clipped by 3 bases and J by 0 bases, with 12 bases between them. In nucleotides, the CDR3 is TGTGCCAGCAGCTTGGGGTGGTCTTATAGCAATCAGCCCCAGCATTTT. As protein: CASSLGWSYSNQPQHF.

Turning to this clonotype: Lacking the conserved final phenylalanine or tryptophan, this CDR3 likely reflects a read error. The chain is built from TRBV11-2 and TRBJ2-5; D possibly matches TRBD1 or TRBD2 (5 bases each). The CDR3 has 15 residues. CDR1 and CDR2 (germline): SGHAT, FQNNGV. As DNA, the CDR3 is TGTACCAGCAGCTTAAGTATAGGGACCCAAGAGACCCAGTACTTA. Its translation is CTSSLSIGTQETQYL.

A remark on this clonotype: Relative to the germline gene, one junction end is altered; a read error may explain this. This rearrangement joins TRBV20-1 to TRBJ2-7, with D maybe TRBD1 (5 bases). This CDR3 comprises 11 residues. The V gene's germline CDR1 is DFQATT and CDR2 SNEGSKA (reference sequence). CDR3 nucleotide sequence: TGCAGTGCGCAAAGGACATACGAACAGTACTTC. Protein: CSAQRTYEQYF.

This chain uses TRBV14 with TRBJ2-4, with a weak D call TRBD2 (6 bases). V was trimmed by 5 bases and J by 8 bases, leaving 13 bases between them. The CDR3 consists of 13 residues. Germline assignment: CDR1 SGHDN and CDR2 FVKESK. CDR3 DNA: TGTGCCAGCAGCTGGGGCCCGGGGGACATTCAGTACTTC. Its translation: CASSWGPGDIQYF.

Notes on this clonotype: One end of the junction does not line up with germline, which may come from a read error. The rearrangement links TRBV6-5 to TRBJ2-1; TRBD1 agrees at 12 bases. The CDR3 is 15 residues long. The germline gives CDR1 MNHEY, CDR2 SVGAGI. DNA for the CDR3: TGTGCCAGCAGTGGGACAGGGGGCACCTACAATGAGCGGTTCTTC. Protein: CASSGTGGTYNERFF.

On this clonotype: A read error may produce the germline difference seen at one junction end. This chain links TRBV11-2 with TRBJ2-2; 7 positions agree with TRBD1. This CDR3 has 15 residues. Germline CDR1 and CDR2: SGHAT and FQNNGV. The CDR3 protein is CASSFTGANTVELSF. CDR3 nucleotide sequence: TGTGCCAGCAGCTTTACAGGGGCTAACACCGTGGAGCTGTCTTTT.

The gene calls are TRBV5-4 and TRBJ2-7, with D possibly matching TRBD2 (6 bases). Germline CDR1 is SGHNT and CDR2 is YYREEE (reference sequence). Trimming cost V 3 bases and J 4 bases, with 17 bases left between them. The CDR3 consists of 15 residues. The CDR3 sequence is CASSSGPGARYEQYF. Here the CDR3 DNA reads TGTGCCAGCAGCTCGGGACCGGGAGCGAGGTACGAGCAGTACTTC.

Comment on this clonotype: A read error may explain this, as a much larger clone is one base away. Because it lacks the conserved phenylalanine or tryptophan at the end, this CDR3 is likely a read error. V and J are TRBV5-4 and TRBJ2-1; D unclear. The CDR3 covers 13 residues. CDR1 and CDR2 from the germline V gene are SGHNT and YYREEE (reference sequence). V was cut by 0 bases and J by 7 bases, with 8 bases left in between. For the CDR3, the DNA is TGTGCCAGCAGCTTGGGGTCGCGGAATGAGCAGTTCCTC. Protein sequence: CASSLGSRNEQFL.

The genes are TRBV29-1 and TRBJ1-2; D unclear. V lost 4 bases to trimming and J lost 8 bases, with 14 bases between them. CDR1 is SQVTM and CDR2 is ANQGSEA in the germline V gene. The CDR3 is made up of 12 amino acids. The CDR3 protein is CSVGNTVGGYTF. CDR3 coding DNA: TGCAGCGTTGGAAATACAGTGGGAGGCTACACCTTC.

This clonotype was recorded only once. The CDR3 does not close with the conserved phenylalanine or tryptophan, likely indicating a read error. No DNA is shown, since the ends of the CDR3 on it are uncertain; the CDR3 is the one TCRdb lists. The chain is built from TRBV11-3 and TRBJ2-7. Germline CDR1 is SGHNT and CDR2 is YENEEA. The CDR3 length is 14 residues, termini included. The CDR3 loop reads CASSLLLNSYEQYL.

In its sample, this clonotype was seen once. Germline is not matched at one junction end, which may reflect a read error. The genes are TRBV5-1 and TRBJ2-3; D uncertain. Germline CDR1 SGHRS, CDR2 YFSETQ. The CDR3 consists of 13 residues. CDR3 sequence (DNA): TGTGCCAACAGCATCCGGTCTATGGATACGCAGTACTTT. Amino acids: CANSIRSMDTQYF.

Concerning this clonotype: A single base separates this from a much larger clone, so it may be a read error. V usage is TRBV6-6 and J usage is TRBJ2-1; D perhaps matches TRBD2 (5 bases). The ends were cut back, 0 bases at V and 7 bases at J, with 13 bases in the middle. The CDR3 contains 15 residues. Germline V gene sequence: CDR1 MNHNY, CDR2 SVGAGI (reference sequence). CDR3 sequence: CASSYSPSRSNEQFF. The CDR3 DNA is TGTGCCAGCAGTTACTCGCCTAGCCGGAGTAATGAGCAGTTCTTC.

Points on this clonotype: Germline is not matched at one junction end, which may reflect a read error. V and J are TRBV11-2 and TRBJ1-4; D call uncertain. The CDR3 has 11 amino acids. CDR1 is SGHAT, CDR2 FQNNGV, per germline. DNA for the CDR3: TGTGCCAGTAGCTTAGGTGAAAAACCGTTTTTT. Residues: CASSLGEKPFF. Looking up the rest from reference TRBV11-2 and TRBJ1-4 gives the full variable domain: EAGVAQSPRYKIIEKRQSVAFWCNPISGHATLYWYQQILGQGPKLLIQFQNNGVVDDSQLPKDRFSAERLKGVDSTLKIQPAKLEDSAVYLCASSLGEKPFFGSGTQLSVL.

As for this clonotype: A much larger clone differs by one base, so this may be a read error. This CDR3 is CDSTRGDSGNTIYF. The CDR3 DNA is TGTGACAGCACAAGGGGCGACTCTGGAAACACCATATATTTT. The chain employs TRBV12-3 or TRBV12-4 and TRBJ1-3; a weak D match, TRBD1 (5 bases). This CDR3 region has 14 residues.

This clonotype was picked up one time. This may be a read error: a much more frequent sequence differs by one nucleotide. The J gene is TRBJ2-3, the V gene TRBV10-3; perhaps TRBD2 as D (5 bases). V was clipped by 8 bases and J by 1 base, with 13 bases between them. CDR3 length: 14 residues. Looked up from germline, CDR1 is ENHRY and CDR2 is SYGVKD. CDR3 DNA: TGTGCCATCTGTGGTGATAGCGGCACAGATACGCAGTATTTT. Translating it yields CAICGDSGTDTQYF.

This clonotype was seen a few times. The chain combines TRBV12-3 or TRBV12-4 with TRBJ2-1, with TRBD2 matching 11 bases. V was clipped by 2 bases and J by 4 bases; unmatched bases: 4. The CDR3 contains 16 residues. CDR3 nucleotides: TGTGCCAGCAGTTTACTAGCGGGAGGTTTTTACAATGAGCAGTTCTTC. This translates into CASSLLAGGFYNEQFF.

Comment on this clonotype: One end of the junction is discordant with germline, which a read error may explain. The chain has TRBV7-3 and TRBJ2-1, with TRBD2 matching 10 bases. The CDR3 covers 19 residues. Germline CDR1 SGHTA, CDR2 FQGTGA. CDR3 sequence reads: CASSLTPTDGLAAYNEQFF. CDR3 DNA sequence: TGTGCCAGCAGCCTAACGCCAACCGATGGACTAGCGGCCTACAATGAGCAGTTCTTC.

To note about this clonotype: This could be a read error, since a much larger clone is one nucleotide away. The rearrangement links TRBV12-3 or TRBV12-4 to TRBJ1-5; 9 bases line up with TRBD1. This CDR3 is 15 amino acids long. CDR3 DNA: TGTGCCAGCAGGCTTGGTGGGACAGGGAATCAGCCCCGGCATTTT. It codes for CASRLGGTGNQPRHF.

The chain uses TRBV30 and TRBJ2-2; TRBD2 is a possible D gene (6 bases). Germline-derived CDR1 and CDR2 are GTSNPN and SVGIG (reference sequence). Trimming took 3 bases from V and 7 from J, leaving 12 bases between them. This CDR3 region has 13 residues. The CDR3 sequence is CAWRTRGSGELFF. The CDR3 DNA follows: TGTGCCTGGAGGACTAGGGGAAGCGGGGAGCTGTTTTTT.

The V call is TRBV24-1, the J call TRBJ2-1; a possible D gene is TRBD1 (5 bases). The germline gives CDR1 KGHDR, CDR2 SFDVKD. With 2 bases removed from V and 2 bases from J, the gap between germline ends came to 6 bases. The CDR3 spans 14 residues. CDR3 residues: CATSDWTTYNEQFF. As DNA, the CDR3 is TGTGCCACCAGTGATTGGACAACCTACAATGAGCAGTTCTTC.

V usage is TRBV19 and J usage is TRBJ2-7; possible D gene TRBD1, 6 bases. The CDR3 has 14 amino acids. Trimming took 5 bases from V and 2 from J, leaving 13 bases between them. Germline values: CDR1 LNHDA, CDR2 SQIVND (reference sequence). CDR3 DNA: TGTGCCAGTAGTCGGGACACCAACCCCTACGAGCAGTACTTC. Protein sequence: CASSRDTNPYEQYF.

This clonotype was seen ten or more times. In nucleotides, the CDR3 is TGTGCCAGCAGTTACGGGACTAGCGGGAGCACCTACGAGCAGTACTTC. Translating it yields CASSYGTSGSTYEQYF. This rearrangement joins TRBV6-5 to TRBJ2-7; 14 nucleotides line up with TRBD2. V was clipped by 2 bases and J by 2 bases; unmatched bases: 2. Germline V CDR1 and CDR2: MNHEY, SVGAGI. The CDR3 contains 16 residues.

The chain couples TRBV5-1 to TRBJ2-2, with D maybe TRBD1 (6 bases). Trimming removed 4 bases from V and 6 bases from J, with 13 bases in between. The germline V gene has CDR1 SGHRS and CDR2 YFSETQ. This CDR3 is 14 amino acids long. CDR3 residues: CASSGSGVPGELFF. The CDR3 DNA sequence: TGCGCCAGCAGCGGATCAGGGGTCCCCGGGGAGCTGTTTTTT.

Points on this clonotype: The germline gene is not matched at one end of the junction; a read error may be the cause. The chain uses TRBV11-2 and TRBJ2-6, with TRBD1 identical over 9 bases. CDR3 size: 19 residues. The V gene's germline CDR1 is SGHAT and CDR2 FQNNGV. The CDR3 sequence is CASSLDGTGLSSGANVMTF. CDR3 in DNA: TGTGCCAGCAGCTTAGACGGGACAGGGCTGAGTTCTGGGGCCAACGTCATGACTTTC. The full variable domain, completed using reference TRBV11-2 and TRBJ2-6, is EAGVAQSPRYKIIEKRQSVAFWCNPISGHATLYWYQQILGQGPKLLIQFQNNGVVDDSQLPKDRFSAERLKGVDSTLKIQPAKLEDSAVYLCASSLDGTGLSSGANVMTFGAGSRLTVL.